This T cell receptor (beta chain) was sequenced during a study of neurological immune-mediated disorders. TCRdb reanalysed the 5' RACE reads using MiXCR and keeps one entry per CDR3 protein. Seen here are about 30,000 distinct CDR3 sequences, around 5.9% observed once, and the top ten hold 2% to 2.5%. This CDR3 contains 13 residues. CDR1 DFQATT and CDR2 SNEGSKA come from the germline V gene (reference sequence). The V end was cut by 7 bases, the J end by 8 bases, with 17 bases between. This clonotype showed up many times. Input material: CD4+ T cells from blood. The TCR comes from a woman aged 45 to 65 in good health. This chain connects TRBV20-1 to TRBJ1-4, with D possibly matching TRBD1 (5 bases). The CDR3 loop reads CSVQRDGSEKLFF. CDR3 DNA sequence: TGCAGTGTTCAACGGGACGGGTCGGAAAAACTGTTTTTT.